The entry that follows covers one TCR beta chain sequence. The target antigen is unknown. This sample was included in a study of identical twins. Study-level findings and limits: Among monozygotic twins, out-of-frame TCR alpha sharing exceeded what models predicted.

Per germline, CDR1 MNHEY and CDR2 SVGAGI. Losses at the gene ends were 2 bases for V and 10 bases for J; bases not matched to a gene: 10. This CDR3 has 16 amino acids. TCRdb re-called the 5' RACE reads with MiXCR, one entry per CDR3 protein. The sample has some 690,000 distinct CDR3 sequences; 21% are singletons. These records were also assigned to another study, of T cells expressing NK-cell markers. Per that study: Source material for TCR beta repertoires consisted of sorted CD3+CD56+NKG2C+, CD3+CD56+NKG2C- and CD3+CD56-NKG2C+ T cells.

The specimen sequenced was PBMCs. The receptor was isolated from a woman younger than 30 in good health. This rearrangement joins TRBV6-5 to TRBJ1-6; 8 nucleotides line up with TRBD1. The CDR3 region has the DNA TGTGCCAGCAGTTACACAACAGGGGGTGGGAAATCACCCCTCCACTTT. Translating it yields CASSYTTGGGKSPLHF.